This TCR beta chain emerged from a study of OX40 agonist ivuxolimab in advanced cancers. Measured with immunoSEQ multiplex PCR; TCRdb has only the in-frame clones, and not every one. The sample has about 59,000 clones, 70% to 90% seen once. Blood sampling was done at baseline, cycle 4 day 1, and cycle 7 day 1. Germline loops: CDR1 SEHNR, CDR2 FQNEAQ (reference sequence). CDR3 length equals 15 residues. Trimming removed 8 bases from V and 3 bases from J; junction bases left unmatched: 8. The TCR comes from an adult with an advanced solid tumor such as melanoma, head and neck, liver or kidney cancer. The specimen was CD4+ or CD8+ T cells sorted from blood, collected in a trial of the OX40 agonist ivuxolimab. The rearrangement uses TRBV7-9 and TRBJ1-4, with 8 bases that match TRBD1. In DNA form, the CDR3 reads TGTGCCAGCCACCCGGACAGGGCGCCTAATGAAAAACTGTTTTTT. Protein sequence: CASHPDRAPNEKLFF. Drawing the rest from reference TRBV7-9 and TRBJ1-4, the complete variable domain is DTGVSQNPRHKITKRGQNVTFRCDPISEHNRLYWYRQTLGQGPEFLTYFQNEAQLEKSRLLSDRFSAERPKGSFSTLEIQRTEQGDSAMYLCASHPDRAPNEKLFFGSGTQLSVL.